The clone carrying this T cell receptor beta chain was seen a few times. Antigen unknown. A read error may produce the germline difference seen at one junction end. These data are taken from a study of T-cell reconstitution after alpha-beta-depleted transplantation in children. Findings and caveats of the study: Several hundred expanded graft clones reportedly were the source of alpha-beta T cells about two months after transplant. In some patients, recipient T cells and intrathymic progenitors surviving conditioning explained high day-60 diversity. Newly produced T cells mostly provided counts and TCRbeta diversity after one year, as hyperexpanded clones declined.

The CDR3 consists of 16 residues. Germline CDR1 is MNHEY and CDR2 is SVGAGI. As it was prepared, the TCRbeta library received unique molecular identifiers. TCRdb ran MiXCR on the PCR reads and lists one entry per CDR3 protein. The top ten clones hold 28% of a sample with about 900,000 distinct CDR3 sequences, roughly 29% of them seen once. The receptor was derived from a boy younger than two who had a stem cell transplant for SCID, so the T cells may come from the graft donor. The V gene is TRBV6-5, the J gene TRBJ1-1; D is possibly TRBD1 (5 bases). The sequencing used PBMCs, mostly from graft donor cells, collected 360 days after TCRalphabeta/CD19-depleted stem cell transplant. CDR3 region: CASSYSQGVSNTEVFF. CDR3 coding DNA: TGTGCCAGCAGTTACAGCCAGGGCGTGAGCAACACTGAAGTTTTCTTT.